This T cell receptor beta chain emerged from a study of T cells in Graves' hyperthyroidism and ophthalmopathy. Study results and limitations: Ophthalmopathy was identified by the model a median about six months ahead of onset. The blood repertoire included most of the expanded thyroid clonotypes above 0.001.

From RNA transcripts, TCR beta CDR3 regions were amplified. An initial round of RT-PCR targeting the TCR CDR3 relied on the HTBI primer set. One entry per CDR3 protein results from TCRdb running MiXCR on the multiplex PCR reads. This table holds hundreds of thousands of distinct CDR3 sequences, 45% found once. Regarding this clonotype: Its antigen remains unidentified.

Germline lookup yields CDR1 SNHLY and CDR2 FYNNEI. CDR3 length equals 14 residues. V gave up 8 bases and J gave up 3 bases; unmatched junction bases: 8. The sequence was obtained from an adult man with Graves' disease, either hyperthyroidism or ophthalmopathy (not recorded which). The chain joins TRBV2 to TRBJ2-7, with 9 nucleotides matching TRBD2. Sequenced material: peripheral blood or thyroid tissue (not recorded which). The CDR3 loop reads CASQTTSGLYEQYF. The CDR3 nucleotides read TGTGCCAGCCAGACGACTAGCGGTCTCTACGAGCAGTACTTC.